The 8 T cell receptor beta chains below all came from one sample that was sequenced in a study of T cell responses to AZD1222 COVID-19 vaccine. Method: immunoSEQ multiplex PCR; TCRdb's copy keeps in-frame clones and lacks some. This sample has around 130,000 clones, with 70% to 90% found just once. Sequenced material: peripheral blood, taken on day 0 of AZD1222 vaccination. The receptors were sampled from an adult in good health.

This chain joins TRBV29-1 and TRBJ1-2, with 8 bases that match TRBD1. Trimming cost V 1 base and J 1 base; bases outside gene matches: 11. CDR1 and CDR2 (germline): SQVTM, ANQGSEA. The CDR3 runs to 17 residues. In DNA form, the CDR3 reads TGCAGCGTTGAAGGTGGAACAGGGGGAAAAGATAACTATGGCTACACCTTC. Amino acid sequence: CSVEGGTGGKDNYGYTF. Full variable domain (remainder filled in from reference TRBV29-1 and TRBJ1-2): SAVISQKPSRDICQRGTSLTIQCQVDSQVTMMFWYRQQPGQSLTLIATANQGSEATYESGFVIDKFPISRPNLTFSTLTVSNMSPEDSSIYLCSVEGGTGGKDNYGYTFGSGTRLTVV.

CDR3 sequence reads: CASRGQLNTEAFF. The CDR3 coding sequence is TGTGCCAGCAGGGGACAGCTGAACACTGAAGCTTTCTTT. This chain uses TRBV10-3 with TRBJ1-1, with TRBD1 identical over 7 bases. With V trimmed by 10 bases and J by 0 bases, 5 bases remained unmatched. From germline, CDR1 is ENHRY and CDR2 SYGVKD. The CDR3 length is 13 residues.

This chain joins TRBV7-2 and TRBJ1-1; D possibly corresponds to TRBD1 (5 bases). V was trimmed by 7 bases and J by 0 bases, leaving 21 bases between them. In germline, CDR1 is SGHTA, CDR2 FQGNSA. This CDR3 has 17 residues. CDR3: CASNPFMDIRLNTEAFF. CDR3 nucleotide sequence: TGTGCCAGCAACCCTTTTATGGACATAAGGCTGAACACTGAAGCTTTCTTT.

CDR3 protein: CASSVSTYQETQYF. CDR3 bases: TGTGCCAGCAGCGTATCAACGTACCAAGAGACCCAGTACTTC. The J gene is TRBJ2-5, the V gene TRBV9; no firm D call. CDR3 length: 14 amino acids. The germline V and J ends were trimmed by 1 base and 0 bases, with 7 bases remaining between them. Germline lookup yields CDR1 SGDLS and CDR2 YYNGEE.

This clone was seen only a few times. The rearrangement joins TRBV5-4 to TRBJ1-6; D is unresolved. The germline CDR1 and CDR2 sequences are SGHNT and YYREEE (reference sequence). This CDR3 spans 13 amino acids. Trimming took 0 bases from V and 11 from J, leaving 9 bases between them. This chain's CDR3 is CASSLEFSAPLHF. The DNA for the CDR3 is TGTGCCAGCAGCTTGGAATTTTCAGCACCCCTCCACTTT.

V is TRBV27 and J is TRBJ1-2, with D uncertain. This CDR3 is built from 13 residues. Deletions cut 8 bases from V and 0 bases from J, with 10 bases between. Looked up from germline, CDR1 is MNHEY and CDR2 is SMNVEV (reference sequence). The CDR3 here is CASSGYSNYGYTF. The CDR3, as DNA: TGTGCCAGCTCGGGTTACTCTAACTATGGCTACACCTTC.

This chain joins TRBV10-3 and TRBJ2-3; 8 positions match TRBD2. This CDR3 comprises 18 residues. Germline lookup yields CDR1 ENHRY and CDR2 SYGVKD. V shed 3 bases, J shed 0 bases, and the junction held 11 bases outside the gene matches. The CDR3 sequence: CAISDFIGREDSTDTQYF. In DNA, the CDR3 is TGTGCCATCAGTGATTTTATAGGGCGGGAGGATAGCACAGATACGCAGTATTTT.

This chain links TRBV5-1 with TRBJ2-2; TRBD2 matches 7 bases. Losses at the gene ends were 4 bases for V and 5 bases for J; bases not matched to a gene: 8. The CDR3 is 15 residues long. Germline V gene data show CDR1 as SGHRS and CDR2 as YFSETQ. The chain's CDR3 is CASSSLAARTGELFF. The CDR3 coding sequence is TGCGCCAGCAGCAGTCTAGCGGCCAGGACCGGGGAGCTGTTTTTT. The variable domain in full, completed from reference TRBV5-1 and TRBJ2-2, reads KAGVTQTPRYLIKTRGQQVTLSCSPISGHRSVSWYQQTPGQGLQFLFEYFSETQRNKGNFPGRFSGRQFSNSRSEMNVSTLELGDSALYLCASSSLAARTGELFFGEGSRLTVL.